Listed here are 8 T cell receptor beta chains from one sample, sequenced in a study of T cell changes during pregnancy in multiple sclerosis. Only in-frame clones appear in the TCRdb table, and some are missing; sequencing was by immunoSEQ multiplex PCR. The sample holds roughly 28,000 clones, 80% to 90% seen once. The sample here was CD4+ T cells from peripheral blood mononuclear cells, taken in the first trimester of pregnancy. These receptors came from a female donor in good health, enrolled as a control in a pregnancy study.

The chain joins TRBV9 to TRBJ1-2, with 8 nucleotides matching TRBD1. Germline trimming cut 4 bases from V and 8 bases from J; bases unmatched to any gene: 7. The CDR3 covers 13 residues. Looked up from germline, CDR1 is SGDLS and CDR2 is YYNGEE. The CDR3, as DNA: TGTGCCAGCAGCTTCGACAGGGGAGGAGGCTACACCTTC. Encoded protein: CASSFDRGGGYTF.

There are a few counts of this clone. This chain uses TRBV2 with TRBJ2-3; 7 bases align to TRBD1. J was trimmed by 2 bases and V by 7 bases; bases with no gene match: 6. Per the germline V gene, CDR1 is SNHLY and CDR2 is FYNNEI. This CDR3 has 14 amino acids. Here the CDR3 DNA reads TGTGCCAGCAAGGGGGACAGCAACACAGATACGCAGTATTTT. It is translated as CASKGDSNTDTQYF.

The rearrangement joins TRBV5-4 to TRBJ2-5; D is perhaps TRBD2 (5 bases). CDR3 size: 14 residues. The V gene's germline CDR1 is SGHNT and CDR2 YYREEE (reference sequence). Deletions cut 4 bases from V and 2 bases from J, with 12 bases between. The CDR3: CASSSAGIQETQYF. In nucleotides, the CDR3 is TGTGCCAGCAGCAGCGCCGGGATTCAAGAGACCCAGTACTTC.

This sequence joins TRBV28 and TRBJ2-1, with 11 bases lining up with TRBD2. The junction had 9 bases not matched to a gene; V was cut back by 6 bases and J by 5 bases. CDR3 length: 16 amino acids. Germline CDR1 reads MDHEN; CDR2 reads SYDVKM. The CDR3 nucleotides read TGTGCCAGCAGCCCCCTAGCGGGAGGTCCCCACAATGAGCAGTTCTTC. Translated, it gives CASSPLAGGPHNEQFF.

The J gene is TRBJ2-1, the V gene TRBV7-2; 9 positions match TRBD1. The ends lost 3 bases at V and 6 bases at J; junction bases unmatched: 3. In germline, CDR1 is SGHTA, CDR2 FQGNSA. This CDR3 is built from 14 residues. The CDR3 reads CASSLGTGSNEQFF. For the CDR3, the DNA is TGTGCCAGCAGCTTGGGGACAGGGAGCAATGAGCAGTTCTTC.

The V call is TRBV28, the J call TRBJ2-4, with D perhaps matching TRBD2 (6 bases). The ends were cut back, 3 bases at V and 0 bases at J, with 15 bases in the middle. CDR3 size: 17 residues. Germline V gene data show CDR1 as MDHEN and CDR2 as SYDVKM. CDR3: CASSFLGVRGAKNIQYF. The CDR3 bases are TGTGCCAGCAGTTTTTTAGGAGTGCGGGGAGCCAAAAACATTCAGTACTTC.

V and J are TRBV7-9 and TRBJ2-1; TRBD2 might be the D (7 bases). The CDR3 extends over 16 amino acids. V dropped 5 bases and J dropped 2 bases, with 16 bases sitting between them. Germline V gene sequence: CDR1 SEHNR, CDR2 FQNEAQ (reference sequence). CDR3 nucleotides: TGTGCCAGCAGCCCAGGGGTAGCGGGCCCCTACAATGAGCAGTTCTTC. This sequence encodes CASSPGVAGPYNEQFF.

Written as DNA, the CDR3 is TGTGCCAGCTCAACGACACCCTCTAATGAAAAACTGTTTTTT. This sequence encodes CASSTTPSNEKLFF. This rearrangement joins TRBV18 to TRBJ1-4; D is uncertain. This CDR3 region has 14 residues. V lost 5 bases to trimming and J lost 3 bases, with 10 bases between them. Germline CDR1 reads KGHSH; CDR2 reads LQKENI.